Below, 14 T cell receptor beta chains from the same sample are listed, as sequenced in a study of persistence of HIV-infected CD4 T cells. Sequencing used immunoSEQ version 4 in survey mode. Sequenced by immunoSEQ multiplex PCR; TCRdb stores in-frame clones only, minus some. Among fewer than 7,000 clones listed, about 60% were seen once. Their recognized antigens are unknown. The stimulus was lysate of CMV-infected fibroblasts, 10 ug/mL. Responding CD4+ T cells were sorted by upregulation of both CD40 ligand and CD69. This specimen was CD4+ T cells sorted from PBMCs after 18-hour stimulation, taken from a patient who received antiretroviral therapy. Source of these receptors: an adult man with HIV who was CMV-seropositive.

Here the CDR3 DNA reads TGTGCCAGCAGCTCCCGGACAGGGGTGAACACTGAAGCTTTCTTT. This translates into CASSSRTGVNTEAFF. The J gene is TRBJ1-1, the V gene TRBV13, with TRBD1 matching 9 bases. The CDR3 length is 15 residues. Germline CDR1 PRHDT, CDR2 FYEKMQ (reference sequence). Trimming took 4 bases from V and 0 from J; bases not matched to a gene: 3.

About this clone: The identical CDR3 is also encoded by other nucleotide sequences in the sample. The V and J genes are TRBV11-3 and TRBJ2-3, with 9 bases aligning to TRBD2. V dropped 5 bases and J dropped 4; count of bases not matched to a gene: 7. The germline CDR1 and CDR2 sequences are SGHNT and YENEEA. The CDR3 totals 15 residues. The CDR3 reads CASSPGLARADTQYF. The DNA for the CDR3 is TGTGCCAGCAGCCCGGGACTAGCAAGGGCAGATACGCAGTATTTT.

The chain employs TRBV11-3 and TRBJ2-3; 14 positions agree with TRBD2. The ends lost 5 bases at V and 3 bases at J; junction bases unmatched: 10. Germline V gene data show CDR1 as SGHNT and CDR2 as YENEEA. The CDR3 extends over 18 amino acids. The CDR3 region is CASSRGTSGGYGTDTQYF. The CDR3 DNA sequence: TGTGCCAGCAGCCGCGGGACTAGCGGGGGATACGGGACAGATACGCAGTATTTT. Supplemented by reference TRBV11-3 and TRBJ2-3, the full variable domain reads EAGVVQSPRYKIIEKKQPVAFWCNPISGHNTLYWYLQNLGQGPELLIRYENEEAVDDSQLPKDRFSAERLKGVDSTLKIQPAELGDSAVYLCASSRGTSGGYGTDTQYFGPGTRLTVL.

This rearrangement joins TRBV6-5 to TRBJ2-1; possibly TRBD1 for D (6 bases). This CDR3 is built from 15 residues. The V gene's germline CDR1 is MNHEY and CDR2 SVGAGI. V dropped 2 bases and J dropped 6 bases, with 14 bases sitting between them. The CDR3 is CASSYGGGGLNEQFF. The CDR3 nucleotides are TGTGCCAGCAGTTACGGGGGCGGTGGGCTCAATGAGCAGTTCTTC.

This clone was recorded a few times. The rearrangement links TRBV7-6 to TRBJ2-3; no clear D gene. This CDR3 spans 15 amino acids. Per the germline V gene, CDR1 is SGHVS and CDR2 is FNYEAQ. V shed 1 base and J shed 1 base, with 9 bases lying between them. CDR3 in DNA: TGTGCCAGCAGCTTAGATGGTGTGGGCACAGATACGCAGTATTTT. This translates into CASSLDGVGTDTQYF.

The chain carries TRBV6-6 and TRBJ2-7; 8 nucleotides line up with TRBD2. Germline-derived CDR1 and CDR2 are MNHNY and SVGAGI (reference sequence). The CDR3 is 15 amino acids. V was clipped by 2 bases and J by 3 bases; unmatched bases: 6. The CDR3 DNA reads as TGTGCCAGCAGTTACACTCGGGCGGGGGGCTACGAGCAGTACTTC. It translates to CASSYTRAGGYEQYF.

The table lists this clone with a few counts. This chain links TRBV5-1 with TRBJ1-2, with 10 bases lining up with TRBD1. V gave up 0 bases and J gave up 3 bases; unmatched junction bases: 8. Germline values: CDR1 SGHRS, CDR2 YFSETQ. This CDR3 is built from 17 residues. The chain's CDR3 is CASSLAVRQGAYYGYTF. Written as DNA, the CDR3 is TGCGCCAGCAGCTTGGCCGTACGACAGGGGGCATACTATGGCTACACCTTC.

This chain links TRBV5-6 with TRBJ1-5, with D possibly being TRBD1 (5 bases). The ends were cut back, 3 bases at V and 6 bases at J, with 13 bases in the middle. This CDR3 has 14 residues. Germline V gene data show CDR1 as SGHDT and CDR2 as YYEEEE. This chain's CDR3 is CASSSQGNVQPQHF. As DNA, the CDR3 is TGTGCCAGCAGCTCTCAGGGTAATGTTCAGCCCCAGCATTTT. The variable domain in full, with the rest retrieved from reference TRBV5-6 and TRBJ1-5, is DAGVTQSPTHLIKTRGQQVTLRCSPKSGHDTVSWYQQALGQGPQFIFQYYEEEERQRGNFPDRFSGHQFPNYSSELNVNALLLGDSALYLCASSSQGNVQPQHFGDGTRLSIL.

The CDR3 coding sequence is TGTGCCAGCTCCCAACAGGGCAACACTGAAGCTTTCTTT. Amino acids: CASSQQGNTEAFF. V and J are TRBV18 and TRBJ1-1; D is possibly TRBD1 (6 bases). This CDR3 contains 13 residues. Per germline, CDR1 KGHSH and CDR2 LQKENI. Deletions cut 6 bases from V and 2 bases from J, with 10 bases between.

The chain recombines TRBV6-5 with TRBJ2-1; TRBD2 aligns across 7 bases. The CDR3 covers 15 residues. The V and J ends lost 3 bases and 8 bases, in that order; junction bases with no gene match: 10. Germline lookup yields CDR1 MNHEY and CDR2 SVGAGI. The CDR3 loop reads CASSYLAAKDHEQFF. The CDR3 DNA reads as TGTGCCAGCAGTTATCTAGCGGCGAAGGACCATGAGCAGTTCTTC.

By share, this clone ranks as medium-sized. The chain has TRBV7-3 and TRBJ1-1, with a possible D match to TRBD1 (5 bases). The CDR3 spans 15 residues. V was trimmed by 5 bases and J by 4 bases, leaving 17 bases between them. Germline-derived CDR1 and CDR2 are SGHTA and FQGTGA. The DNA of the CDR3 is TGTGCCAGCAGCCCAAACGCAGAGAGGGGCACTGAAGCTTTCTTT. Protein: CASSPNAERGTEAFF. The full variable domain, with the rest looked up from reference TRBV7-3 and TRBJ1-1, is GAGVSQTPSNKVTEKGKYVELRCDPISGHTALYWYRQSLGQGPEFLIYFQGTGAADDSGLPNDRFFAVRPEGSVSTLKIQRTERGDSAVYLCASSPNAERGTEAFFGQGTRLTVV.

The V gene is TRBV6-2 or TRBV6-3, the J gene TRBJ1-1; a possible D gene is TRBD1 (6 bases). V lost 5 bases to trimming and J lost 1 base, with 17 bases between them. CDR3 size: 16 residues. The germline CDR1 and CDR2 sequences are MNHEY and SVGEGT. This chain's CDR3 is CASSPRWGLPNTEAFF. The CDR3 DNA reads as TGTGCCAGCAGTCCAAGATGGGGGCTTCCGAACACTGAAGCTTTCTTT.

This clone was recorded only once. The chain couples TRBV7-6 to TRBJ2-5; 8 positions match TRBD1. Trimming removed 2 bases from V and 5 bases from J; junction bases left unmatched: 4. CDR3 length: 14 amino acids. Looked up from germline, CDR1 is SGHVS and CDR2 is FNYEAQ. The CDR3 nucleotides read TGTGCCAGCAGCTTAAACAGGGGGAGGGAGACCCAGTACTTC. Protein: CASSLNRGRETQYF.

The chain joins TRBV7-3 to TRBJ2-3; D not certain. V was clipped by 1 base and J by 2 bases, with 4 bases between them. Germline loops: CDR1 SGHTA, CDR2 FQGTGA. There are 13 residues in the CDR3. CDR3 in DNA: TGTGCCAGCAGCTTAATTCTCACAGATACGCAGTATTTT. Translated, it gives CASSLILTDTQYF.